These 17 T cell receptor beta chains originate from one sample sequenced in a study of PD-1 blockade in mismatch repair-deficient tumors. TCRdb's copy holds only in-frame clones and misses some; the assay was immunoSEQ multiplex PCR. The data contain around 68,000 clones, 70% to 80% of them seen just once; the ten biggest clones take up 4.5% to 7%. The sequencing here drew on peripheral blood, taken 2 weeks after starting pembrolizumab. The receptors were sampled from an adult with mismatch repair-deficient cancer.

The V and J genes are TRBV11-3 and TRBJ2-7, with TRBD2 matching 10 bases. The CDR3 consists of 15 residues. J was trimmed by 6 bases and V by 3 bases; bases with no gene match: 8. The germline CDR1 and CDR2 sequences are SGHNT and YENEEA. The CDR3 nucleotides read TGTGCCAGCAGCTTCCGAGCGGGAGGGCCTTCCGAGCAGTACTTC. Translating gives CASSFRAGGPSEQYF.

This chain joins TRBV11-3 and TRBJ1-2, with 11 bases identical to TRBD1. The CDR3 extends over 14 amino acids. Trimming cost V 4 bases and J 8 bases; bases outside gene matches: 6. The V gene's germline CDR1 is SGHNT and CDR2 YENEEA. The CDR3 region is CASSSGTGGQGYTF. The CDR3 bases are TGTGCCAGCAGCTCCGGGACAGGGGGACAGGGCTACACCTTC. The complete variable domain, with remaining parts taken from reference TRBV11-3 and TRBJ1-2, reads EAGVVQSPRYKIIEKKQPVAFWCNPISGHNTLYWYLQNLGQGPELLIRYENEEAVDDSQLPKDRFSAERLKGVDSTLKIQPAELGDSAVYLCASSSGTGGQGYTFGSGTRLTVV.

The V gene is TRBV4-1, the J gene TRBJ2-4; no definite D call. Germline lookup yields CDR1 MGHRA and CDR2 YSYEKL. This CDR3 has 15 amino acids. Trimming took 2 bases from V and 0 from J, leaving 8 bases between them. Here the CDR3 reads CASSQYGLAKNIQYF. As DNA, the CDR3 is TGCGCCAGCAGCCAATATGGGCTAGCCAAAAACATTCAGTACTTC.

The rearrangement links TRBV6-1 to TRBJ2-7, with TRBD1 matching over 9 bases. J lost 1 base, V lost 1 base, and 2 bases had no gene match. CDR1 MNHNS and CDR2 SASEGT come from the germline V gene. This CDR3 contains 15 residues. The CDR3 region has the DNA TGTGCCAGCAGTGAAGTGGGGACAGGGTCCTACGAGCAGTACTTC. Its translation: CASSEVGTGSYEQYF.

The J gene is TRBJ1-2, the V gene TRBV11-3, with 10 bases lining up with TRBD1. Germline lookup yields CDR1 SGHNT and CDR2 YENEEA. This CDR3 has 16 residues. Trimming cost V 2 bases and J 3 bases; bases outside gene matches: 6. In DNA, the CDR3 is TGTGCCAGCAGCTTAAGCGGACAGGGGGGATACTATGGCTACACCTTC. It translates to CASSLSGQGGYYGYTF.

The chain carries TRBV5-1 and TRBJ2-5; TRBD2 agrees at 13 bases. The germline CDR1 and CDR2 sequences are SGHRS and YFSETQ. V lost 4 bases and J lost 7; bases outside the gene matches: 13. This CDR3 comprises 17 residues. The CDR3 reads CASSAIGLAGDKGTQYF. DNA of the CDR3: TGCGCCAGCAGCGCTATTGGACTAGCGGGAGATAAGGGGACCCAGTACTTC. Drawing the rest from reference TRBV5-1 and TRBJ2-5, the complete variable domain is KAGVTQTPRYLIKTRGQQVTLSCSPISGHRSVSWYQQTPGQGLQFLFEYFSETQRNKGNFPGRFSGRQFSNSRSEMNVSTLELGDSALYLCASSAIGLAGDKGTQYFGPGTRLLVL.

The rearrangement links TRBV7-3 to TRBJ2-4; no clear D. The CDR3 extends over 16 amino acids. The V gene lost 5 bases and the J gene lost 0 bases, with 14 bases spanning the gap. CDR1 and CDR2 (germline): SGHTA, FQGTGA. The CDR3 region is CASSPKSDLAKNIQYF. The CDR3 region has the DNA TGTGCCAGCAGCCCAAAGAGTGACCTAGCCAAAAACATTCAGTACTTC.

V is TRBV5-1 and J is TRBJ1-1, with D possibly TRBD1 on 5 matching bases. Germline-derived CDR1 and CDR2 are SGHRS and YFSETQ. The length of the CDR3 is 13 residues. Trimming shortened V by 4 bases and J by 1 base, and 8 bases separated the two germline ends. In DNA, the CDR3 is TGCGCCAGCAGCGATGGGACGAACACTGAAGCTTTCTTT. Amino acid sequence: CASSDGTNTEAFF.

The gene calls are TRBV7-3 and TRBJ2-3, with a tentative D call TRBD2 (5 bases). Germline assignment: CDR1 SGHTA and CDR2 FQGTGA. Trimming removed 8 bases from V and 2 bases from J, with 17 bases in between. The CDR3 sequence is 15 residues long. DNA for the CDR3: TGTGCCAGCCATAATAGCTCGGGATTCACAGATACGCAGTATTTT. Its translation: CASHNSSGFTDTQYF.

This clone was observed a single time. This chain joins TRBV5-1 and TRBJ1-4, with 7 positions matching TRBD1. CDR1 is SGHRS and CDR2 is YFSETQ in the germline V gene. This CDR3 has 15 amino acids. J lost 5 bases, V lost 0 bases, and 4 bases had no gene match. The CDR3 DNA follows: TGCGCCAGCAGCTTGGGAGGGGGCGAGAATGAAAAACTGTTTTTT. Residues: CASSLGGGENEKLFF.

This clone has only a few counts. This chain joins TRBV7-9 and TRBJ2-7; 8 bases map to TRBD1. Germline CDR1 SEHNR, CDR2 FQNEAQ (reference sequence). The CDR3 totals 14 residues. V dropped 4 bases and J dropped 3; count of bases not matched to a gene: 5. The CDR3 DNA sequence: TGTGCCAGCAGCTCCGCCGACAGGGGCTACGAGCAGTACTTC. Protein: CASSSADRGYEQYF. The full variable domain, with the rest looked up from reference TRBV7-9 and TRBJ2-7, is DTGVSQNPRHKITKRGQNVTFRCDPISEHNRLYWYRQTLGQGPEFLTYFQNEAQLEKSRLLSDRFSAERPKGSFSTLEIQRTEQGDSAMYLCASSSADRGYEQYFGPGTRLTVT.

The chain employs TRBV5-1 and TRBJ2-5; D possibly corresponds to TRBD2 (5 bases). Germline values: CDR1 SGHRS, CDR2 YFSETQ. V lost 5 bases, J lost 1 base, and 9 bases lay in between. CDR3 length: 13 amino acids. The CDR3 sequence: CASREGVQETQYF. The CDR3 coding sequence is TGCGCCAGCAGAGAGGGAGTCCAAGAGACCCAGTACTTC.

The chain is built from TRBV6-1 and TRBJ2-1; TRBD2 matches at 11 bases. The trim removed 4 bases at V and 7 bases at J, leaving 9 bases unmatched. Germline values: CDR1 MNHNS, CDR2 SASEGT. The CDR3 is 16 residues long. CDR3 in amino acids: CASSAYSSGRLNEQFF. The CDR3, as DNA: TGTGCCAGCAGTGCTTACTCTAGCGGGAGGTTGAATGAGCAGTTCTTC.

This chain connects TRBV6-5 to TRBJ1-5; D unresolved. Germline V gene lookup returns CDR1 MNHEY and CDR2 SVGAGI. Deletions cut 2 bases from V and 0 bases from J, with 5 bases between. This CDR3 is built from 14 residues. The CDR3 sequence is CASSYGSSNQPQHF. The CDR3 bases are TGTGCCAGCAGTTACGGGAGTAGCAATCAGCCCCAGCATTTT.

The gene calls are TRBV18 and TRBJ2-2; no definite D call. Per the germline V gene, CDR1 is KGHSH and CDR2 is LQKENI. V was trimmed by 3 bases and J by 0 bases, leaving 14 bases between them. The CDR3 has 17 residues. CDR3 sequence reads: CASSPKVAPANTGELFF. In DNA form, the CDR3 reads TGTGCCAGCTCACCGAAAGTCGCTCCAGCGAACACCGGGGAGCTGTTTTTT.

The chain recombines TRBV6-5 with TRBJ2-2; no reliable D call. Germline CDR1 and CDR2: MNHEY and SVGAGI. This CDR3 is built from 13 residues. Trimming shortened V by 4 bases and J by 3 bases, and 6 bases separated the two germline ends. The CDR3 DNA sequence: TGTGCCAGCAGTTCCACACACACCGGGGAGCTGTTTTTT. This encodes CASSSTHTGELFF.

This chain joins TRBV11-2 and TRBJ2-2, with a tentative D call TRBD2 (6 bases). The germline V gene has CDR1 SGHAT and CDR2 FQNNGV. The CDR3 is 16 residues long. The V end lost 4 bases, the J end lost 6 bases, and 18 bases lay between the germline ends. The CDR3 nucleotides are TGTGCCAGCAGCTCCCTAGGCGGCGGGATTGCCGGGGAGCTGTTTTTT. It encodes CASSSLGGGIAGELFF.